This T cell receptor (beta chain) was sequenced in a study of regulatory T cells in long-lasting Graves disease. General study results and limits: Persistent patients had more shared public clonotypes (2,741) than new patients (just over 950).

Many counts were recorded for this clonotype. No antigen is known for it. This sample's time point: newly diagnosed GD, antithyroid drugs for less than 3 months. With RNA extracted from PBMCs as input, the TCR library was made. There are 16 residues in the CDR3. V dropped 4 bases and J dropped 7; count of bases not matched to a gene: 16. Germline V gene sequence: CDR1 SGHRS, CDR2 YFSETQ. Sequencing libraries for TCR beta were prepared with iRepertoire HTBI primers and Arm-PCR of CDR3 regions. TCRdb redid the calling of the multiplex PCR reads with MiXCR, one entry per CDR3 protein. The sample lists about 620,000 distinct CDR3 sequences; 16% were seen once. These same records also appear under a second study, on T cells in Graves' hyperthyroidism and ophthalmopathy. That investigation notes: If no ophthalmopathy progression occurred within 18 months, Graves' hyperthyroidism was stable. Carried out on the TCR CDR3, a first-round RT-PCR used the HTBI primer set.

The source is a woman between 25 and 40 years old with Graves disease. The material sequenced was peripheral blood mononuclear cells (PBMCs), taken at new diagnosis, from a patient treated with antithyroid drugs. J is TRBJ2-7 and V is TRBV5-1; 8 bases map to TRBD1. CDR3 amino acids: CASSGPTGVPGGEQYF. The CDR3 DNA sequence: TGCGCCAGCAGCGGACCGACAGGGGTACCCGGGGGAGAGCAGTACTTC. Using reference TRBV5-1 and TRBJ2-7 for the parts outside the CDR3, the full variable domain is KAGVTQTPRYLIKTRGQQVTLSCSPISGHRSVSWYQQTPGQGLQFLFEYFSETQRNKGNFPGRFSGRQFSNSRSEMNVSTLELGDSALYLCASSGPTGVPGGEQYFGPGTRLTVT.